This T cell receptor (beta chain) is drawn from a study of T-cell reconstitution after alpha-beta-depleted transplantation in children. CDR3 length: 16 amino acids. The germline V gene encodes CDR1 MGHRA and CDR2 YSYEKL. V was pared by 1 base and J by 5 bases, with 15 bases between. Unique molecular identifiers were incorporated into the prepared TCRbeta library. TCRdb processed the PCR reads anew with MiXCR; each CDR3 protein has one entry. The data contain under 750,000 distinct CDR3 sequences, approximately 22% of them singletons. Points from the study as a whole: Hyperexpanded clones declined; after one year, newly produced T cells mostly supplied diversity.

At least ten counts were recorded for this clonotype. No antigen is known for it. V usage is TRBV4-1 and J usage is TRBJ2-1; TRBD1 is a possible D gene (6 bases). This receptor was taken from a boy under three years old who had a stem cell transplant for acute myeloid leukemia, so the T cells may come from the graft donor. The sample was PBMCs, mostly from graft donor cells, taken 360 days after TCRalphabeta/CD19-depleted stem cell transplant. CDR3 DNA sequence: TGCGCCAGCAGCCAAGGAGGGGGAGTTGGGCACAATGAGCAGTTCTTC. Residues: CASSQGGGVGHNEQFF.